This TCR beta chain was documented in a study of T cell changes during pregnancy in multiple sclerosis. Repertoires were generated with immunoSEQ multiplex PCR, while TCRdb's copy carries only in-frame clones and drops some. The repertoire holds about 100,000 clones, 91% seen once, with approximately 3.7% in the top ten. The length of the CDR3 is 13 residues. Germline V gives CDR1 SGHRS, CDR2 YFSETQ. V lost 6 bases and J lost 3, with 12 bases in between. The chain has TRBV5-1 and TRBJ2-5; unclear D gene. The TCR originated in a female donor with multiple sclerosis, enrolled in a pregnancy study. The source was peripheral blood, collected after pregnancy. CDR3 DNA: TGCGCCAGCACGTCACACGTTGAAGAGACCCAGTACTTC. It translates to CASTSHVEETQYF.